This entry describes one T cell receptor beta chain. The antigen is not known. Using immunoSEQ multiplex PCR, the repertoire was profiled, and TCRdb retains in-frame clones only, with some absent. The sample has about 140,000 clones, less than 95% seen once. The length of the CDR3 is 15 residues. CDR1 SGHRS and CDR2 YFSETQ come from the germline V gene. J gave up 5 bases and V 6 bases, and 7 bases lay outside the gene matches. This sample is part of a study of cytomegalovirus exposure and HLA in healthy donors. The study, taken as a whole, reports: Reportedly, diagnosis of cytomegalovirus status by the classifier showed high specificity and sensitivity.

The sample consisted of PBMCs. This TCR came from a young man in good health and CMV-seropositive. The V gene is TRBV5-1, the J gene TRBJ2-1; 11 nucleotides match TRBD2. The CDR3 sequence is CASNPLAGGNNEQFF. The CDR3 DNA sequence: TGCGCCAGCAACCCTCTAGCGGGAGGTAACAATGAGCAGTTCTTC.